This T cell receptor (beta chain) is from a study of cytomegalovirus exposure and HLA in healthy donors. Study outcomes and limitations: In vitro assays verified that three CMV-associated chains recognized CMV antigens specifically. Researchers catalogued 160 or so TCR beta chains as cytomegalovirus-associated. Further analysis was carried out later, and it showed several of the most significant clusters appearing linked to common viral pathogens.

Use of 60 Vbeta and 13 Jbeta primers characterized the PCR. Using immunoSEQ multiplex PCR, the repertoire was profiled, and TCRdb retains in-frame clones only, with some absent. The sample includes roughly 100,000 clones, approximately 81% of them seen just once. CDR1 is SGHRS and CDR2 is YFSETQ in the germline V gene. The CDR3 contains 15 residues. The V segment lost 3 bases and the J segment 1 base; nucleotides outside the gene matches: 5. In regard to this clone: The antigen is not known.

The material sequenced was PBMCs. The TCR comes from a male donor in good health and CMV-seropositive. This chain joins TRBV5-1 and TRBJ2-3, with 7 bases fitting TRBD2. CDR3 in amino acids: CASSSLGGGTDTQYF. The CDR3, as DNA: TGCGCCAGCAGCTCTTTGGGGGGGGGCACAGATACGCAGTATTTT.